The 30 T cell receptor beta chains presented below share a single source sample, sequenced in a study of T cells expressing NK-cell markers. TCRdb re-called the 5' RACE reads, yielding one record per CDR3 amino acid sequence without DNA. This repertoire comprises 150,000 or so distinct CDR3 sequences; its ten largest clones make up around 35%. Sequencing used blood T cells: a sorted CD56 or NKG2C T cell subset, CD4+ or CD8+ T cells, or bulk PBMC T cells (not recorded which). The origin of the receptors is a woman between 50 and 59 years old in good health.

The chain recombines TRBV2 with TRBJ2-2; no DNA is available, so the TRBD2 call from TCRdb remains unchecked. Germline V CDR1 and CDR2: SNHLY, FYNNEI. The CDR3 has 14 amino acids. CDR3 protein: CASMGTRQAGELFF.

This chain uses TRBV5-1 with TRBJ2-3. Germline CDR1 SGHRS, CDR2 YFSETQ. The CDR3 covers 13 residues. CDR3 loop: CASSLQPEDTQYF.

The V call is TRBV5-6, the J call TRBJ2-1; the D call from TCRdb, TRBD2, cannot be confirmed without DNA. Germline CDR1 is SGHDT and CDR2 is YYEEEE. The length of the CDR3 is 16 residues. The CDR3 reads CASSLVNGRGGDEQFF. Full variable domain (rest looked up from reference TRBV5-6 and TRBJ2-1): DAGVTQSPTHLIKTRGQQVTLRCSPKSGHDTVSWYQQALGQGPQFIFQYYEEEERQRGNFPDRFSGHQFPNYSSELNVNALLLGDSALYLCASSLVNGRGGDEQFFGPGTRLTVL.

The J gene is TRBJ1-5, the V gene TRBV5-6. The germline V gene has CDR1 SGHDT and CDR2 YYEEEE. The CDR3 covers 12 residues. The CDR3 is CASSDRYQPQHF.

The J gene is TRBJ2-2, the V gene TRBV19; lacking DNA, the TRBD2 call made by TCRdb goes unchecked. Germline CDR1 and CDR2: LNHDA and SQIVND (reference sequence). The length of the CDR3 is 16 residues. CDR3 region: CASKALAGDDTGELFF.

The chain couples TRBV25-1 to TRBJ2-1; there is no DNA to check the TCRdb D call of TRBD2. CDR3 length: 13 amino acids. Germline loops: CDR1 MGHDK, CDR2 SYGVNS. The CDR3 sequence is CASSESGGTSEFF.

The chain uses TRBV5-5 and TRBJ2-3; TCRdb calls TRBD1, which cannot be checked without DNA. The CDR3 is 16 residues long. The germline V gene has CDR1 SGHKS and CDR2 YYEKEE (reference sequence). The CDR3 sequence is CASSHPGDSPTDTQYF.

J is TRBJ2-7 and V is TRBV4-1; TCRdb returns TRBD1, unconfirmable since there is no DNA. The CDR3 sequence is 14 residues long. Germline V CDR1 and CDR2: MGHRA, YSYEKL. CDR3 protein: CASSSGTRGDEQYF.

The chain is built from TRBV2 and TRBJ1-5; TCRdb reports TRBD1, a call that lacks DNA to check it against. The CDR3 consists of 15 residues. Germline CDR1 and CDR2: SNHLY and FYNNEI. The CDR3 sequence: CASSEGDTLIQPQHF.

The chain joins TRBV7-8 to TRBJ2-5; without DNA, the TCRdb call of TRBD2 cannot be checked. This CDR3 contains 17 residues. Germline CDR1 and CDR2: SGHVS and FQNEAQ. The CDR3: CASSLPFGEGEGETQYF. The entire variable domain, with the rest obtained from reference TRBV7-8 and TRBJ2-5, is as follows: GAGVSQSPRYKVAKRGQDVALRCDPISGHVSLFWYQQALGQGPEFLTYFQNEAQLDKSGLPSDRFFAERPEGSVSTLKIQRTQQEDSAVYLCASSLPFGEGEGETQYFGPGTRLLVL.

The CDR3 reads CASSLGQGGHNEQFF. The genes are TRBV5-1 and TRBJ2-1; absent DNA, TCRdb's TRBD1 call cannot be checked. Germline CDR1 SGHRS, CDR2 YFSETQ. The CDR3 runs 15 residues. The whole variable domain, filled in from reference TRBV5-1 and TRBJ2-1, reads KAGVTQTPRYLIKTRGQQVTLSCSPISGHRSVSWYQQTPGQGLQFLFEYFSETQRNKGNFPGRFSGRQFSNSRSEMNVSTLELGDSALYLCASSLGQGGHNEQFFGPGTRLTVL.

The chain couples TRBV12-3 or TRBV12-4 to TRBJ2-3. This CDR3 comprises 13 residues. The CDR3 region is CASSLVTADTQYF.

The chain is built from TRBV7-6 and TRBJ2-1; TCRdb reports TRBD2, a call that lacks DNA to check it against. CDR3 length: 14 amino acids. The V gene's germline CDR1 is SGHVS and CDR2 FNYEAQ. The CDR3: CASSLSSFFDEQFF. Variable domain in full (rest from reference TRBV7-6 and TRBJ2-1): GAGVSQSPRYKVTKRGQDVALRCDPISGHVSLYWYRQALGQGPEFLTYFNYEAQQDKSGLPNDRFSAERPEGSISTLTIQRTEQRDSAMYRCASSLSSFFDEQFFGPGTRLTVL.

The V gene is TRBV7-2, the J gene TRBJ2-1. The CDR3 is 16 amino acids. Germline CDR1 and CDR2: SGHTA and FQGNSA. This CDR3 reads CASSFLFGQRYNEQFF.

The chain has TRBV29-1 and TRBJ2-5. The CDR3 covers 13 residues. Germline V lookup: CDR1 SQVTM, CDR2 ANQGSEA. CDR3 loop: CSVGGDIQETQYF.

This chain connects TRBV5-1 to TRBJ2-1; TCRdb's D call of TRBD1 is untestable without DNA. Germline CDR1 reads SGHRS; CDR2 reads YFSETQ. The CDR3 runs 15 residues. CDR3 residues: CASSFRDRGRHEQFF.

This sequence joins TRBV12-3 or TRBV12-4 and TRBJ2-4; the TCRdb call, TRBD1, lacks DNA for checking. CDR3 length: 12 amino acids. The CDR3 protein is CASGGGLNIQYF.

The chain joins TRBV11-3 to TRBJ1-3; there is no DNA to check the TCRdb D call of TRBD1. Germline assignment: CDR1 SGHNT and CDR2 YENEEA. CDR3 length: 15 amino acids. CDR3: CASSPRDNPGNTIYF.

V and J are TRBV2 and TRBJ2-3. This CDR3 region has 13 residues. Germline V gene data show CDR1 as SNHLY and CDR2 as FYNNEI. This CDR3 is CASSRWLRDTQYF.

V gene TRBV14 combines with J gene TRBJ2-1; TCRdb proposes TRBD1, but this gene call is untestable without DNA. The CDR3 length is 11 residues. Germline values: CDR1 SGHDN, CDR2 FVKESK. This chain's CDR3 is CASSQEGVRLF.

The CDR3: CASSQVVPLAGGRNEQFF. The rearrangement links TRBV4-2 to TRBJ2-1; lacking DNA, the TRBD2 call made by TCRdb goes unchecked. CDR1 is LGHNA, CDR2 YNFKEQ, per germline. The CDR3 is 18 amino acids.

V is TRBV4-1 and J is TRBJ1-1. The CDR3 runs 13 residues. Per the germline V gene, CDR1 is MGHRA and CDR2 is YSYEKL. CDR3 region: CASSSHVNTEAFF.

This rearrangement joins TRBV3-1 to TRBJ2-1; TCRdb names TRBD2, which stays unverified in the absence of DNA. This CDR3 has 17 amino acids. The germline gives CDR1 LGHDT, CDR2 YNNKEL (reference sequence). CDR3 loop: CASSPRLAGGPGDEQFF.

The rearrangement links TRBV9 to TRBJ1-2; the D call from TCRdb, TRBD1, cannot be confirmed without DNA. This CDR3 contains 16 residues. Germline-derived CDR1 and CDR2 are SGDLS and YYNGEE. CDR3: CASSVAAGQGVDGYTF.

This rearrangement joins TRBV7-9 to TRBJ1-1. This CDR3 has 16 amino acids. The germline V gene has CDR1 SEHNR and CDR2 FQNEAQ (reference sequence). The CDR3 region is CASSLMEGLVNTEAFF.

V and J are TRBV7-9 and TRBJ2-5; TCRdb outputs TRBD1, but without DNA this stays unchecked. The germline V gene encodes CDR1 SEHNR and CDR2 FQNEAQ (reference sequence). The length of the CDR3 is 17 residues. The CDR3: CASSLAGWGGQQETQYF. The variable domain in full, completed from reference TRBV7-9 and TRBJ2-5, reads DTGVSQNPRHKITKRGQNVTFRCDPISEHNRLYWYRQTLGQGPEFLTYFQNEAQLEKSRLLSDRFSAERPKGSFSTLEIQRTEQGDSAMYLCASSLAGWGGQQETQYFGPGTRLLVL.

The chain couples TRBV9 to TRBJ2-7. Germline V gene data show CDR1 as SGDLS and CDR2 as YYNGEE. CDR3 length: 14 residues. The CDR3 spells CASSVADQPYEQYF.

The V call is TRBV5-5, the J call TRBJ1-1. Germline-derived CDR1 and CDR2 are SGHKS and YYEKEE (reference sequence). CDR3 size: 11 residues. The CDR3 sequence is CASKVSTEAFF.

The chain joins TRBV11-1 to TRBJ1-2; TCRdb's assignment of TRBD1 cannot be checked, as there is no DNA. The CDR3 sequence is 14 residues long. The germline V gene encodes CDR1 SGHAT and CDR2 FQDESV (reference sequence). CDR3 amino acids: CASSLGQSIYGYTF.

CDR3 sequence reads: CASSSATFSYEQYF. The V and J genes are TRBV7-8 and TRBJ2-7. Germline CDR1 and CDR2: SGHVS and FQNEAQ. The CDR3 runs to 14 residues.